This TCR beta chain was retrieved from a study of Ad26.COV2.S vaccination and SARS-CoV-2 variants. For the study at large: Recipients of Ad26.COV2.S got it intramuscularly, once or twice 56 days apart.

Trimming left V 4 bases short and J 8 bases short, with 15 bases between. CDR3 length equals 13 residues. The V gene's germline CDR1 is SGHNT and CDR2 YYREEE (reference sequence). Using immunoSEQ multiplex PCR, the repertoire was profiled, and TCRdb retains in-frame clones only, with some absent. Of hundreds of thousands of clones listed, around 90% are singletons. Study-level findings and limits: Post-vaccination spike-specific CD8+ and CD4+ T cell responses reportedly had substantial breadth.

In the case of this clone: Its antigen is not identified.

Indicated treatment: 15 to 20 received Ad26.COV2.S at low or high dose, single or two shots; five or six received placebo; per-sample allocation not given. The investigators took samples on day 63 after the first vaccine or placebo injection. The rearrangement joins TRBV5-4 to TRBJ1-1; tentative D call: TRBD1 (6 bases). The source of this sequence is a person aged 18-60 years who received the Ad26.COV2.S COVID-19 vaccine or a placebo. Specimen: peripheral blood, collected in a trial of Ad26.COV2.S vaccine versus placebo. CDR3 in DNA: TGTGCCAGCAGCGAAACAGGGACGCGGGAAGCTTTCTTT. Its translation is CASSETGTREAFF.